This record looks at one T cell receptor (beta chain) sequence and its context. As yet, its antigen is unknown. The data belong to a study of cytomegalovirus exposure and HLA in healthy donors. Study-wide findings and caveats: According to the study, roughly 160 TCR beta chains were cytomegalovirus-associated.

Primers for the PCR totalled 60 Vbeta and 13 Jbeta. The assay was immunoSEQ multiplex PCR, and TCRdb's table has in-frame clones only and misses some. Of 190,000 or so clones listed, roughly 80% are singletons. The clonotype comes from a man aged 50 or older in good health and CMV-seronegative. Sequencing was carried out using PBMCs.

The CDR3, as DNA: TGCGCCAGCAGCTCTTTAGGGACAGGGCGGACCGGGGAGCTGTTTTTT. Protein: CASSSLGTGRTGELFF. V is TRBV5-1 and J is TRBJ2-2, with 9 nucleotides matching TRBD1. This CDR3 contains 16 residues. The ends lost 3 bases at V and 5 bases at J; junction bases unmatched: 8. Germline values: CDR1 SGHRS, CDR2 YFSETQ.